The 19 T cell receptor beta chains in this list originate from one sample, sequenced in a study of T cell responses to AZD1222 COVID-19 vaccine. The protocol was immunoSEQ multiplex PCR, while the TCRdb copy is restricted to in-frame clones and leaves out a portion. The profile covers approximately 73,000 clones, with 80% to 85% appearing a single time and approximately 2.8% taken by the ten largest. The sample in question was peripheral blood, obtained on day 0 of AZD1222 vaccination. These receptors were obtained from an adult in good health.

The chain carries TRBV9 and TRBJ2-2, with 14 bases lining up with TRBD2. The CDR3 length is 16 residues. The V segment lost 3 bases and the J segment 4 bases; nucleotides outside the gene matches: 2. Per germline, CDR1 SGDLS and CDR2 YYNGEE. CDR3 bases: TGTGCCAGCAGCGCAGGACTAGCGGGGGGCACCGGGGAGCTGTTTTTT. It translates to CASSAGLAGGTGELFF.

The gene calls are TRBV7-8 and TRBJ2-1, with D maybe TRBD2 (6 bases). Germline CDR1 and CDR2: SGHVS and FQNEAQ. CDR3 length: 15 amino acids. V lost 4 bases to trimming and J lost 0 bases, with 10 bases between them. This chain's CDR3 is CASSWDLSSYNEQFF. CDR3 DNA sequence: TGTGCCAGCAGCTGGGACTTGAGCTCCTACAATGAGCAGTTCTTC.

The chain joins TRBV13 to TRBJ2-3; D ambiguous. The CDR3 extends over 12 amino acids. Germline-derived CDR1 and CDR2 are PRHDT and FYEKMQ (reference sequence). V was cut by 5 bases and J by 1 base, with 4 bases left in between. The CDR3 here is CASSPRTDTQYF. In nucleotides, the CDR3 is TGTGCCAGCAGCCCCCGCACAGATACGCAGTATTTT.

The rearrangement links TRBV19 to TRBJ2-4; 9 bases map to TRBD1. Germline V CDR1 and CDR2: LNHDA, SQIVND (reference sequence). CDR3 length: 17 amino acids. Trimming at V came to 5 bases and at J to 0 bases, leaving 8 bases not matched to a gene. The chain's CDR3 is CASSFLTGGLAKNIQYF. The CDR3 coding sequence is TGTGCCAGTAGTTTTCTAACAGGGGGCCTAGCCAAAAACATTCAGTACTTC.

Remarks on this clone: The sample contains more than one DNA sequence encoding this CDR3. The rearrangement links TRBV27 to TRBJ2-7; possibly TRBD2 for D (5 bases). V was clipped by 1 base and J by 4 bases, with 8 bases between them. CDR3 length: 13 residues. In germline, CDR1 is MNHEY, CDR2 SMNVEV (reference sequence). The CDR3 sequence is CASSLYSGYEQYF. CDR3 coding DNA: TGTGCCAGCAGTTTATACTCGGGGTACGAGCAGTACTTC.

The chain employs TRBV10-3 and TRBJ1-2; the match to TRBD1 covers 10 bases. The CDR3 is made up of 13 amino acids. Trimming cost V 2 bases and J 7 bases; bases outside gene matches: 1. The germline V gene encodes CDR1 ENHRY and CDR2 SYGVKD. The CDR3 here is CAISEDRGLGYTF. Written as DNA, the CDR3 is TGTGCCATCAGTGAGGACAGGGGGCTTGGCTACACCTTC.

The V gene is TRBV19, the J gene TRBJ2-3; D unclear. The CDR3 spans 11 residues. Germline V gene data show CDR1 as LNHDA and CDR2 as SQIVND (reference sequence). Deletions cut 0 bases from V and 8 bases from J, with 3 bases between. For the CDR3, the DNA is TGTGCCAGTAGTATAGATCTTACGCAGTATTTT. It codes for CASSIDLTQYF. The variable domain in full, completed from reference TRBV19 and TRBJ2-3, reads DGGITQSPKYLFRKEGQNVTLSCEQNLNHDAMYWYRQDPGQGLRLIYYSQIVNDFQKGDIAEGYSVSREKKESFPLTVTSAQKNPTAFYLCASSIDLTQYFGPGTRLTVL.

V is TRBV5-1 and J is TRBJ1-1; 7 positions agree with TRBD1. The ends lost 0 bases at V and 3 bases at J; junction bases unmatched: 5. Looked up from germline, CDR1 is SGHRS and CDR2 is YFSETQ. The CDR3 is made up of 15 amino acids. CDR3 amino acids: CASSLEGRGDTEAFF. CDR3 nucleotides: TGCGCCAGCAGCTTGGAAGGCAGGGGGGACACTGAAGCTTTCTTT.

This sequence joins TRBV3-1 (or the pseudogene TRBV3-2) and TRBJ1-6; weak D call: TRBD1 (6 bases). The CDR3 consists of 14 residues. Germline CDR1 reads LGHDT; CDR2 reads YNNKEL (reference sequence). With 0 bases removed from V and 9 bases from J, the gap between germline ends came to 9 bases. The CDR3 coding sequence is TGTGCCAGCAGCCAAGATAAGGGGGGTTCACCCCTCCACTTT. Translating gives CASSQDKGGSPLHF.

This chain links TRBV11-3 with TRBJ1-1; D ambiguous. Germline values: CDR1 SGHNT, CDR2 YENEEA. The V end was cut by 5 bases, the J end by 0 bases, with 19 bases between. The CDR3 spans 17 residues. CDR3 amino acids: CASSPGTGLGMNTEAFF. DNA for the CDR3: TGTGCCAGCAGCCCGGGCACCGGGTTGGGCATGAACACTGAAGCTTTCTTT.

This chain connects TRBV27 to TRBJ1-2; tentative D call: TRBD1 (6 bases). CDR3 length equals 16 residues. Deletions cut 0 bases from V and 4 bases from J, with 15 bases between. Germline CDR1 is MNHEY and CDR2 is SMNVEV (reference sequence). The CDR3 DNA follows: TGTGCCAGCAGTTTATCACCCAGCCAGGGGCCCTATGGCTACACCTTC. Translation gives CASSLSPSQGPYGYTF.

This clone was found once. The chain combines TRBV10-1 with TRBJ2-1; 9 positions agree with TRBD1. The germline CDR1 and CDR2 sequences are WNHNN and SYGVQD (reference sequence). The CDR3 sequence is 15 residues long. V was pared by 0 bases and J by 9 bases, with 6 bases of the junction left unmatched. CDR3 DNA: TGCGCCAGCAGTGAGTCGGTGACAGGGGGGTCTGAGCAGTTCTTC. This translates into CASSESVTGGSEQFF.

The chain is built from TRBV3-1 (or the pseudogene TRBV3-2) and TRBJ2-7; the D is unclear. V was pared by 0 bases and J by 3 bases, with 9 bases between. The CDR3 loop spans 14 amino acids. CDR1 is LGHDT, CDR2 YNNKEL, per germline (reference sequence). DNA of the CDR3: TGTGCCAGCAGCCAAGAGCCCCAGTTCTACGAGCAGTACTTC. Protein sequence: CASSQEPQFYEQYF.

The CDR3 protein is CSARSETQYF. The CDR3 DNA reads TGCAGTGCCCGGAGTGAGACCCAGTACTTC. The chain carries TRBV20-1 and TRBJ2-5; D gene ambiguous. CDR3 length: 10 amino acids. From germline, CDR1 is DFQATT and CDR2 SNEGSKA (reference sequence). The V gene lost 6 bases and the J gene lost 5 bases, with 7 bases spanning the gap.

V is TRBV6-5 and J is TRBJ2-1; D might be TRBD2 (5 bases). Looked up from germline, CDR1 is MNHEY and CDR2 is SVGAGI. The CDR3 covers 15 residues. The V gene lost 5 bases and the J gene lost 2 bases, with 13 bases spanning the gap. CDR3 protein: CASSLAPNAYNEQFF. The CDR3 DNA is TGTGCCAGCAGTCTAGCCCCAAACGCCTACAATGAGCAGTTCTTC.

This clone was seen a handful of times. This chain joins TRBV9 and TRBJ2-7; D uncertain. V dropped 2 bases and J dropped 3 bases, with 12 bases sitting between them. Germline V gene lookup returns CDR1 SGDLS and CDR2 YYNGEE. The CDR3 is made up of 14 amino acids. In DNA form, the CDR3 reads TGTGCCAGCAGCGTCCGATTCGAGGTCTACGAGCAGTACTTC. This gives the protein CASSVRFEVYEQYF.

CDR3 protein: CASSSRGAGTDTQYF. The CDR3 nucleotides are TGTGCCAGCAGCTCCCGGGGGGCTGGCACAGATACGCAGTATTTT. The chain recombines TRBV7-2 with TRBJ2-3; weak D call: TRBD2 (7 bases). V dropped 4 bases and J dropped 1 base, with 12 bases sitting between them. CDR3 size: 15 residues. Germline V lookup: CDR1 SGHTA, CDR2 FQGNSA.

The chain joins TRBV7-2 to TRBJ2-2; 8 nucleotides line up with TRBD1. This CDR3 is 16 amino acids long. V gave up 2 bases and J gave up 4 bases; unmatched junction bases: 6. Germline CDR1 SGHTA, CDR2 FQGNSA. CDR3 loop: CASSLYGTGFTGELFF. The CDR3 DNA sequence: TGTGCCAGCAGCTTATACGGGACAGGTTTCACCGGGGAGCTGTTTTTT.

The chain recombines TRBV19 with TRBJ1-3; 12 positions match TRBD1. V lost 5 bases, J lost 2 bases, and 16 bases stayed unmatched. This CDR3 region has 20 residues. Per germline, CDR1 LNHDA and CDR2 SQIVND (reference sequence). CDR3 loop: CASSSYRDRGRLVTGNTIYF. Written as DNA, the CDR3 is TGTGCCAGTAGTTCGTACCGGGACAGGGGGCGTCTTGTGACTGGAAACACCATATATTTT.